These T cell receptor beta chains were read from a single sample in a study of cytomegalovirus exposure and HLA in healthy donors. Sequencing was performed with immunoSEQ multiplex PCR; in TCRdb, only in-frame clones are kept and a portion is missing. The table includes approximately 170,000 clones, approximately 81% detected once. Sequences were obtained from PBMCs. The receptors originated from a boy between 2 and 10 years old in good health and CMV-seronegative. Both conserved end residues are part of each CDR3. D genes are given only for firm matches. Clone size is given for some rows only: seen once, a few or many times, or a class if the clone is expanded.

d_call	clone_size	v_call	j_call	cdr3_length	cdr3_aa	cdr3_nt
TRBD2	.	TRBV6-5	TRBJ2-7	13	CASSSGGPYEQYF	TGTGCCAGCAGTTCGGGGGGACCCTACGAGCAGTACTTC
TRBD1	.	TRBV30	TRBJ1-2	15	CAWSSRQGVNYGYTF	TGTGCCTGGTCTTCCCGACAGGGAGTTAACTATGGCTACACCTTC
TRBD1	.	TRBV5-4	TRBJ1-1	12	CASTGTGPEAFF	TGTGCCAGCACCGGGACAGGGCCTGAAGCTTTCTTT
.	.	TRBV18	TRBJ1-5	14	CASSQGVGNQPQHF	TGTGCCAGCTCACAGGGGGTTGGAAATCAGCCCCAGCATTTT
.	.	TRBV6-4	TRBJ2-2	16	CASGLVAQGVTGELFF	TGTGCCAGCGGACTCGTAGCACAGGGAGTCACCGGGGAGCTGTTTTTT
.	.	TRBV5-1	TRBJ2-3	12	CASSFTRDTQYF	TGCGCCAGCAGCTTCACAAGAGATACGCAGTATTTT
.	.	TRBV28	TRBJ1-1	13	CASSLSAGTEAFF	TGTGCCAGCAGTTTATCAGCAGGGACTGAAGCTTTCTTT
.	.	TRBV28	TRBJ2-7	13	CASSLGQTYEQYF	TGTGCCAGCAGTTTAGGACAGACCTACGAGCAGTACTTC
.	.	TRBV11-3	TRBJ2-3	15	CASSLEASETDTQYF	TGTGCCAGCAGCTTAGAGGCTAGCGAGACAGATACGCAGTATTTT
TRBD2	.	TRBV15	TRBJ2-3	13	CATKAGDTDTQYF	TGTGCCACCAAAGCGGGGGACACAGATACGCAGTATTTT
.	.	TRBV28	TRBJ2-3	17	CASIAGRPPHITDTQYF	TGTGCCAGCATCGCGGGGCGCCCTCCCCACATCACAGATACGCAGTATTTT
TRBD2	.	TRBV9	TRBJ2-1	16	CASSVAGLAGAIEQFF	TGTGCCAGCAGCGTAGCGGGACTAGCGGGAGCTATTGAGCAGTTCTTC
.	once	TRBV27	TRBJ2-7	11	CASSSSGEQYF	TGTGCCAGCAGTTCCTCCGGCGAGCAGTACTTC
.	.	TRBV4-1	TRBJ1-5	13	CASSDRINQPQHF	TGCGCCAGCAGTGACAGAATCAATCAGCCCCAGCATTTT
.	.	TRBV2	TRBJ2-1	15	CASTGWRRNYNEQFF	TGTGCCAGCACGGGCTGGAGGAGAAACTACAATGAGCAGTTCTTC
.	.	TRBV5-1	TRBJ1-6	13	CASSSRDNSPLHF	TGCGCCAGCAGCTCCAGGGATAATTCACCCCTCCACTTT